These 26 T cell receptor beta chains originate from one sample sequenced in a study of T cells in Graves' hyperthyroidism and ophthalmopathy. The investigators amplified TCR beta CDR3 regions from RNA transcripts. TCR CDR3 underwent first-round RT-PCR with the HTBI primer set. In TCRdb, the multiplex PCR reads were re-called with MiXCR into one record per CDR3 protein. The profile shows fewer than 550,000 distinct CDR3 sequences, around a quarter of them singletons. Sequencing used blood. These receptors were collected from a woman in her twenties or thirties with Graves' ophthalmopathy.

CDR3 sequence: CASSLQGAEETQYF. For the CDR3, the DNA is TGTGCCAGCAGCTTACAGGGGGCTGAAGAGACCCAGTACTTC. This chain connects TRBV5-4 to TRBJ2-5, with TRBD1 matching over 9 bases. V dropped 2 bases and J dropped 3; count of bases not matched to a gene: 2. Looked up from germline, CDR1 is SGHNT and CDR2 is YYREEE (reference sequence). The CDR3 length is 14 residues.

This clonotype was observed at least ten times. The rearrangement uses TRBV11-2 and TRBJ1-2; 8 bases are a match to TRBD1. The germline V gene has CDR1 SGHAT and CDR2 FQNNGV. CDR3 length: 15 amino acids. V was pared by 5 bases and J by 3 bases, with 8 bases of the junction left unmatched. The chain's CDR3 is CASSLNDRGHYGYTF. The CDR3, as DNA: TGTGCCAGCAGCCTGAACGACAGGGGCCACTATGGCTACACCTTC.

This clonotype was observed once. The rearrangement links TRBV20-1 to TRBJ1-1; 8 positions match TRBD1. This CDR3 is built from 20 residues. Germline lookup yields CDR1 DFQATT and CDR2 SNEGSKA (reference sequence). V lost 3 bases, J lost 3 bases, and 24 bases stayed unmatched. In nucleotides, the CDR3 is TGCAGTGCTAGGGACGCCCTTTCGGGGACAGGTCTATTCGCGGACACTGAAGCTTTCTTT. Protein sequence: CSARDALSGTGLFADTEAFF.

This clonotype was observed many times. The gene calls are TRBV15 and TRBJ2-6; TRBD1 aligns across 12 bases. Trimming took 2 bases from V and 2 from J; bases not matched to a gene: 4. The CDR3 runs 18 residues. Germline CDR1 and CDR2: LNHNV and YYDKDF (reference sequence). CDR3 residues: CATSRPRDRGPGANVLTF. CDR3 DNA: TGTGCCACCAGCAGACCCCGGGACAGGGGGCCTGGGGCCAACGTCCTGACTTTC.

The chain recombines TRBV19 with TRBJ2-7; possible D gene TRBD1, 6 bases. Germline CDR1 is LNHDA and CDR2 is SQIVND (reference sequence). The CDR3 extends over 15 amino acids. Trimming cost V 3 bases and J 3 bases, with 15 bases left between them. CDR3 protein: CASSITQGNYYEQYF. The CDR3 DNA sequence: TGTGCCAGTAGTATCACTCAGGGGAACTACTACGAGCAGTACTTC.

Many counts were recorded for this clonotype. This chain uses TRBV28 with TRBJ1-1, with 7 nucleotides matching TRBD1. J lost 6 bases, V lost 6 bases, and 13 bases had no gene match. This CDR3 has 15 amino acids. From germline, CDR1 is MDHEN and CDR2 SYDVKM. The CDR3 sequence is CASSPPRTGVPEAFF. CDR3 DNA: TGTGCCAGCAGCCCCCCACGCACAGGGGTCCCTGAAGCTTTCTTT.

This clonotype was observed many times. A much bigger clone sits one base away, suggesting this may be a read error. In DNA form, the CDR3 reads TGTGCCAGCAGCCGTACAGGGACCTATGGCTACACCTTC. Its translation is CASSRTGTYGYTF. The chain recombines TRBV6-2 or TRBV6-3 with TRBJ1-2, with D possibly TRBD1 on 6 matching bases. The CDR3 spans 13 residues. Germline V gene sequence: CDR1 MNHEY, CDR2 SVGEGT. The ends were cut back, 6 bases at V and 4 bases at J, with 12 bases in the middle.

In its sample, this clonotype was seen many times. This chain uses TRBV29-1 with TRBJ2-2; D remains ambiguous. The CDR3 extends over 12 amino acids. V was trimmed by 7 bases and J by 6 bases, leaving 12 bases between them. Germline-derived CDR1 and CDR2 are SQVTM and ANQGSEA. The CDR3 region is CSDVDLAGELFF. CDR3 in DNA: TGCAGCGACGTGGACCTGGCCGGGGAGCTGTTTTTT.

This clonotype was detected a few times. V is TRBV6-5 and J is TRBJ2-7; no firm D call. The CDR3 runs 14 residues. V was trimmed by 0 bases and J by 2 bases, leaving 8 bases between them. Germline CDR1 reads MNHEY; CDR2 reads SVGAGI. The CDR3 loop is CASSYSNTAYEQYF. The DNA for the CDR3 is TGTGCCAGCAGTTACTCGAACACAGCCTACGAGCAGTACTTC.

This clonotype was found a few times. The chain recombines TRBV24-1 with TRBJ1-5; D unresolved. Trimming removed 3 bases at V and 9 bases at J, with 8 bases between. The CDR3 has 12 amino acids. From germline, CDR1 is KGHDR and CDR2 SFDVKD. CDR3 sequence reads: CATSDAAGPQHF. CDR3 DNA: TGTGCCACCAGTGATGCCGCGGGGCCCCAGCATTTT.

The chain carries TRBV2 and TRBJ2-2, with unresolved D. The germline V and J ends were trimmed by 3 bases and 9 bases, with 11 bases remaining between them. The germline gives CDR1 SNHLY, CDR2 FYNNEI. This CDR3 contains 13 residues. CDR3 sequence reads: CASSDLGFWELFF. In DNA, the CDR3 is TGTGCCAGCAGTGATCTGGGTTTCTGGGAGCTGTTTTTT.

There are many counts of this clonotype. The V gene is TRBV6-5, the J gene TRBJ1-2; weak D call: TRBD1 (5 bases). Trimming pared 3 bases from V and 5 bases from J, leaving 19 bases between. CDR3 size: 16 residues. The germline CDR1 and CDR2 sequences are MNHEY and SVGAGI. In DNA, the CDR3 is TGTGCCAGCAGTTATACTTCGGGGGGGACTGTATATGGCTACACCTTC. Translating it yields CASSYTSGGTVYGYTF.

The V gene is TRBV12-3 or TRBV12-4, the J gene TRBJ1-6; TRBD1 might be the D (6 bases). V was cut by 6 bases and J by 6 bases, with 12 bases left in between. This CDR3 is built from 14 residues. CDR3 protein: CASSRDTFNSPLHF. The CDR3, as DNA: TGTGCCAGCAGCCGGGACACCTTTAATTCACCCCTCCACTTT.

This clonotype was recorded many times. The V gene is TRBV13, the J gene TRBJ1-2; unclear D gene. The V and J ends lost 5 bases and 4 bases respectively, with 14 bases between them. Germline-derived CDR1 and CDR2 are PRHDT and FYEKMQ (reference sequence). The CDR3 contains 14 residues. In DNA, the CDR3 is TGTGCCAGCAGCCCCATTGGGGATGCCTATGGCTACACCTTC. Translated: CASSPIGDAYGYTF.

This clonotype occurred many times. V usage is TRBV19 and J usage is TRBJ1-5, with D uncertain. CDR3 length: 13 amino acids. V lost 4 bases to trimming and J lost 4 bases, with 8 bases between them. In germline, CDR1 is LNHDA, CDR2 SQIVND (reference sequence). The DNA of the CDR3 is TGTGCCAGTAGTAGCCAAACAAATCAGCCCCAGCATTTT. It specifies CASSSQTNQPQHF.

There are many counts of this clonotype. The V call is TRBV6-5, the J call TRBJ1-5; TRBD1 aligns across 8 bases. Germline V gene sequence: CDR1 MNHEY, CDR2 SVGAGI. The CDR3 is 17 residues long. V dropped 2 bases and J dropped 7; count of bases not matched to a gene: 13. This chain's CDR3 is CASSYPDRGIEYQPQHF. The CDR3 nucleotides are TGTGCCAGCAGTTACCCCGACAGGGGCATAGAGTACCAGCCCCAGCATTTT.

This clonotype was detected ten times or more. The chain combines TRBV7-9 with TRBJ1-5; D gene unclear. Looked up from germline, CDR1 is SEHNR and CDR2 is FQNEAQ (reference sequence). Trimming removed 5 bases at V and 3 bases at J, with 11 bases between. The CDR3 consists of 14 residues. CDR3 DNA sequence: TGTGCCAGCAGCACTGGTGAAACCAATCAGCCCCAGCATTTT. This gives the protein CASSTGETNQPQHF.

This clonotype was observed many times. V is TRBV6-5 and J is TRBJ1-2; 9 bases are a match to TRBD1. V was clipped by 4 bases and J by 8 bases; unmatched bases: 5. Germline V gives CDR1 MNHEY, CDR2 SVGAGI. The CDR3 is made up of 13 amino acids. Written as DNA, the CDR3 is TGTGCCAGCAGTTTAACAGGGGGCAAAGGCTACACCTTC. It yields the protein CASSLTGGKGYTF.

The CDR3 DNA follows: TGTGCCAGCAGTGAACGGCATCGATTGTTCACTGAAGCTTTCTTT. It encodes CASSERHRLFTEAFF. The chain is built from TRBV2 and TRBJ1-1; D remains ambiguous. CDR1 and CDR2 (germline): SNHLY, FYNNEI. The CDR3 contains 15 residues. With 2 bases removed from V and 4 bases from J, the gap between germline ends came to 14 bases.

About this clonotype: A much more abundant neighbour one base away suggests this may be a read error. The CDR3 protein is CASSPRGTGSNTGELFF. The CDR3 DNA is TGTGCCAGCAGTCCCCGCGGTACAGGGTCGAACACCGGGGAGCTGTTTTTT. V and J are TRBV6-1 and TRBJ2-2; maybe TRBD1 (6 bases). The V and J ends lost 5 bases and 0 bases respectively, with 16 bases between them. In germline, CDR1 is MNHNS, CDR2 SASEGT. This CDR3 region has 17 residues.

Ten or more counts support this clonotype. The chain has TRBV2 and TRBJ1-3; TRBD1 might be the D (5 bases). V lost 5 bases, J lost 0 bases, and 11 bases lay in between. The CDR3 contains 15 residues. Germline CDR1 and CDR2: SNHLY and FYNNEI. The chain's CDR3 is CASSSGSFSGNTIYF. In nucleotides, the CDR3 is TGTGCCAGCAGTTCAGGGAGCTTCTCTGGAAACACCATATATTTT.

This clonotype was counted between two and nine times. An end of the junction does not agree with germline; a read error may underlie this. In DNA, the CDR3 is TGTGCAAGTAGTATTGGTACGGGTACAAGCAATCAGCCCCAGCATTTT. It yields the protein CASSIGTGTSNQPQHF. The chain carries TRBV19 and TRBJ1-5; D is ambiguous. Germline V gene sequence: CDR1 LNHDA, CDR2 SQIVND (reference sequence). This CDR3 spans 16 amino acids.

The sample holds a few counts of this clonotype. This chain joins TRBV28 and TRBJ2-2; 8 bases fit TRBD2. Unmatched junction bases numbered 2, after V lost 2 bases and J lost 3 bases. CDR1 is MDHEN, CDR2 SYDVKM, per germline. This CDR3 is built from 15 residues. CDR3 loop: CASSLALADTGELFF. The CDR3 DNA follows: TGTGCCAGCAGTTTAGCACTAGCGGACACCGGGGAGCTGTTTTTT.

This chain uses TRBV4-2 with TRBJ2-7; 9 bases are a match to TRBD1. Trimming removed 1 base from V and 4 bases from J; junction bases left unmatched: 5. This CDR3 has 15 amino acids. CDR1 is LGHNA and CDR2 is YNFKEQ in the germline V gene. CDR3 sequence (DNA): TGTGCCAGCAGCCAAGTACAGGGACAGGGTTACGAGCAGTACTTC. The encoded protein is CASSQVQGQGYEQYF.

This clonotype was seen many times. V usage is TRBV7-8 and J usage is TRBJ1-1; a weak D match, TRBD1 (6 bases). The CDR3 runs to 15 residues. Germline V lookup: CDR1 SGHVS, CDR2 FQNEAQ. The V end was cut by 5 bases, the J end by 1 base, with 14 bases between. The CDR3 DNA is TGTGCCAGCAGCCCCGCCGGGACATCGAACACTGAAGCTTTCTTT. This translates into CASSPAGTSNTEAFF.

The CDR3 is CASSELAGTGELFF. Written as DNA, the CDR3 is TGTGCCAGCAGTGAACTAGCAGGCACCGGGGAGCTGTTTTTT. The chain couples TRBV6-1 to TRBJ2-2; D is possibly TRBD2 (5 bases). V lost 2 bases and J 4 bases, leaving 8 bases between the germline ends. Germline CDR1 is MNHNS and CDR2 is SASEGT. This CDR3 is 14 amino acids long.